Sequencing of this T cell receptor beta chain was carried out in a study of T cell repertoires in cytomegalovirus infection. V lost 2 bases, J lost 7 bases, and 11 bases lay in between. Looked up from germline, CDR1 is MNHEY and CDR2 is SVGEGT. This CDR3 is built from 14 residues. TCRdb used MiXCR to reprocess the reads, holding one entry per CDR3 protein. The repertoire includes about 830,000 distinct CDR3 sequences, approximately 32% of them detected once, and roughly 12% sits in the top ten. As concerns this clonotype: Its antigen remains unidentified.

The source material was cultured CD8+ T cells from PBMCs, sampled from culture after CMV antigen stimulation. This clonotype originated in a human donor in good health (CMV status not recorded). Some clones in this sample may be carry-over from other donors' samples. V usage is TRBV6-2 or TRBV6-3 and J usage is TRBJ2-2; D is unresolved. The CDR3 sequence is CASSYDGEGGELFF. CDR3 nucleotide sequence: TGTGCCAGCAGTTACGATGGGGAAGGCGGGGAGCTGTTTTTT.